Below, 5 T cell receptor beta chains from the same sample are listed, as sequenced in a study of cytomegalovirus exposure and HLA in healthy donors. Vbeta (60) and Jbeta (13) primers were used in the PCR. This table comes from immunoSEQ multiplex PCR, and its TCRdb copy is limited to in-frame clones, with some not included. In the table there are around 200,000 clones, 65% to 90% of which are singletons. The sequenced sample was PBMCs. These receptors came from a girl aged 10 to 17 in good health and CMV-seronegative.

The rearrangement uses TRBV7-6 and TRBJ1-4; 7 bases are shared with TRBD1. The trim removed 5 bases at V and 5 bases at J, leaving 14 bases unmatched. Per germline, CDR1 SGHVS and CDR2 FNYEAQ. The CDR3 totals 17 residues. CDR3 bases: TGTGCCAGCAGCCCCGAGCTCGGGACAGCTTTAAATGAAAAACTGTTTTTT. Translating it yields CASSPELGTALNEKLFF.

This chain uses TRBV4-1 with TRBJ1-5; D perhaps matches TRBD1 (5 bases). Germline values: CDR1 MGHRA, CDR2 YSYEKL. Trimming pared 3 bases from V and 4 bases from J, leaving 10 bases between. The CDR3 contains 14 residues. The CDR3, as DNA: TGCGCCAGCAGCCATCCCGACAGAAATCAGCCCCAGCATTTT. It specifies CASSHPDRNQPQHF.

This clone has only a few counts. The V and J genes are TRBV28 and TRBJ1-4; 7 nucleotides line up with TRBD1. J was trimmed by 8 bases and V by 5 bases; bases with no gene match: 8. Germline values: CDR1 MDHEN, CDR2 SYDVKM. CDR3 size: 14 residues. The CDR3 loop reads CASSPGTVNEKLFF. The DNA of the CDR3 is TGTGCCAGCAGTCCCGGGACAGTCAACGAAAAACTGTTTTTT.

The chain combines TRBV28 with TRBJ1-5; 8 nucleotides agree with TRBD1. Looked up from germline, CDR1 is MDHEN and CDR2 is SYDVKM. Trimming took 2 bases from V and 1 from J; bases not matched to a gene: 4. The CDR3 loop spans 16 amino acids. The CDR3 DNA reads as TGTGCCAGCAGTTTAGGACAGGGCGGGAGCAATCAGCCCCAGCATTTT. Translated, it gives CASSLGQGGSNQPQHF.

The chain has TRBV7-8 and TRBJ1-5; D uncertain. The germline V gene encodes CDR1 SGHVS and CDR2 FQNEAQ. The V gene lost 10 bases and the J gene lost 4 bases, with 23 bases spanning the gap. The CDR3 totals 16 residues. The chain's CDR3 is CATTQFGEGRNQPQHF. The DNA for the CDR3 is TGTGCCACCACACAGTTCGGGGAGGGTAGGAATCAGCCCCAGCATTTT.